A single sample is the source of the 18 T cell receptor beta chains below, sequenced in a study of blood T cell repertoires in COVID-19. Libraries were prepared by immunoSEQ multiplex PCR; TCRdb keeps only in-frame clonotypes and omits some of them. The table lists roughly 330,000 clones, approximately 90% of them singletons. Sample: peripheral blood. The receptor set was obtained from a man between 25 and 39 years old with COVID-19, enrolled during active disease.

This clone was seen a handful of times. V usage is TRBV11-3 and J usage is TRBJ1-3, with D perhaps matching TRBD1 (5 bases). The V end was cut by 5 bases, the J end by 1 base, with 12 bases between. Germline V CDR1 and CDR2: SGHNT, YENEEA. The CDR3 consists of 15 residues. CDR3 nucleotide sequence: TGTGCCAGCAGCGCAGGGTACGAATCTGGAAACACCATATATTTT. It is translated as CASSAGYESGNTIYF.

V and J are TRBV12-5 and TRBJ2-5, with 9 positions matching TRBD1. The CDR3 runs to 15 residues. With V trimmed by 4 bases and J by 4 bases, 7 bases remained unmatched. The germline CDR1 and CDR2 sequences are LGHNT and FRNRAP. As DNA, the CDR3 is TGTGCTAGTGGTTCCCTAGCGACAGGGGGAGAGACCCAGTACTTC. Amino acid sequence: CASGSLATGGETQYF.

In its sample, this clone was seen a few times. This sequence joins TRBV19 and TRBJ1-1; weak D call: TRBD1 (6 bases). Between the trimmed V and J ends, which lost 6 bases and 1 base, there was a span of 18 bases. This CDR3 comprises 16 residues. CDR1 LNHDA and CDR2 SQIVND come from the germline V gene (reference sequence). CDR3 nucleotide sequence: TGTGCCAGTAGACTTGAGGGGACATATAGGAACACTGAAGCTTTCTTT. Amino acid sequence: CASRLEGTYRNTEAFF.

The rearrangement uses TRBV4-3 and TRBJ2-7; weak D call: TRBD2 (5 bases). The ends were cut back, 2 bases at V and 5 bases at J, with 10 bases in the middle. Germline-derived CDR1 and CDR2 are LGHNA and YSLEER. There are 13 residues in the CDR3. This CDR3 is CASSQPGSHEQYF. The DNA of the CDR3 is TGCGCCAGCAGCCAACCGGGAAGCCACGAGCAGTACTTC.

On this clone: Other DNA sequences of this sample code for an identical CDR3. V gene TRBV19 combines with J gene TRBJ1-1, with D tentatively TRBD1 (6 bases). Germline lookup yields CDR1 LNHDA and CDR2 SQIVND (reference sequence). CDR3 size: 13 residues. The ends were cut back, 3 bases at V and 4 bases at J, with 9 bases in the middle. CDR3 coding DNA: TGTGCCAGTAGTATCGGCAGGGGCACTGAAGCTTTCTTT. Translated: CASSIGRGTEAFF.

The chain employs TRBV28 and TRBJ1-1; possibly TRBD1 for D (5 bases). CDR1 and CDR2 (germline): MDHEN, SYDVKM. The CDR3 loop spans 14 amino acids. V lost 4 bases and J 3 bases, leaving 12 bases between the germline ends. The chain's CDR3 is CASSYSTTDTEAFF. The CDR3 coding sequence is TGTGCCAGCAGTTATAGTACGACAGACACTGAAGCTTTCTTT.

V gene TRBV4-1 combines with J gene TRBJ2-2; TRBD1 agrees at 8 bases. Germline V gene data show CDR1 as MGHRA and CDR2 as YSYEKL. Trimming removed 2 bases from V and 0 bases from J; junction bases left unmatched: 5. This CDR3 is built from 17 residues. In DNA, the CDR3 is TGCGCCAGCAGCCAAATAACCAGGGGGCCGAACACCGGGGAGCTGTTTTTT. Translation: CASSQITRGPNTGELFF.

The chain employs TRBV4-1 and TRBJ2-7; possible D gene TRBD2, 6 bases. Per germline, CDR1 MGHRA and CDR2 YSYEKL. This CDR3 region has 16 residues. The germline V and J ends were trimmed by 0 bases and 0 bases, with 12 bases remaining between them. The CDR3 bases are TGCGCCAGCAGCCAAGATCTGGGGAGGAGCTCCTACGAGCAGTACTTC. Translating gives CASSQDLGRSSYEQYF.

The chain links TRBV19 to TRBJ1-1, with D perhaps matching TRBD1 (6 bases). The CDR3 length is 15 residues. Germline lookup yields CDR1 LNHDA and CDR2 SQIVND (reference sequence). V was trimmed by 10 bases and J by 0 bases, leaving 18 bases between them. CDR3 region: CATRDRDRLNTEAFF. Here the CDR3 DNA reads TGTGCCACCAGAGACCGCGACAGGTTGAACACTGAAGCTTTCTTT. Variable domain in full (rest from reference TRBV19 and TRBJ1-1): DGGITQSPKYLFRKEGQNVTLSCEQNLNHDAMYWYRQDPGQGLRLIYYSQIVNDFQKGDIAEGYSVSREKKESFPLTVTSAQKNPTAFYLCATRDRDRLNTEAFFGQGTRLTVV.

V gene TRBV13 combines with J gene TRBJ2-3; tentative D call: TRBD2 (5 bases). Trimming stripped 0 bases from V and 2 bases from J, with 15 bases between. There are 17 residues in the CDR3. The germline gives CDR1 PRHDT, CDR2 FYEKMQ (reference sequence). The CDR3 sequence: CASSLGFGRADTDTQYF. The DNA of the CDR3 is TGTGCCAGCAGCTTAGGCTTTGGGCGGGCGGACACAGATACGCAGTATTTT.

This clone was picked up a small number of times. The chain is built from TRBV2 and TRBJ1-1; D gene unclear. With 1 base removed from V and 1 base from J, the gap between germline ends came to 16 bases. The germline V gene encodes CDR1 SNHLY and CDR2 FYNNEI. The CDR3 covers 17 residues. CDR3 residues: CASSEDSLYSQNTEAFF. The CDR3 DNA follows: TGTGCCAGCAGTGAAGACAGCCTTTACTCTCAGAACACTGAAGCTTTCTTT.

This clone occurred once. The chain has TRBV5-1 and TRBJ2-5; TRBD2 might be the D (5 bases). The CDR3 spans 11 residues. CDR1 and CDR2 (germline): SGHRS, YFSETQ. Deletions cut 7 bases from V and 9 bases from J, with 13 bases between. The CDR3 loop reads CASRRIGAQYF. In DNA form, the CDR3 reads TGCGCCAGCCGGCGGATCGGGGCCCAGTACTTC.

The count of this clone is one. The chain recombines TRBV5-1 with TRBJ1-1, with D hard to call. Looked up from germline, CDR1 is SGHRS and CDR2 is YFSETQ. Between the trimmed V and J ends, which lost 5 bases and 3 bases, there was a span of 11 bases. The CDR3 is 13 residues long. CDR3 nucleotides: TGCGCCAGCAGGTCTTTTTCGGACACTGAAGCTTTCTTT. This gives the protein CASRSFSDTEAFF.

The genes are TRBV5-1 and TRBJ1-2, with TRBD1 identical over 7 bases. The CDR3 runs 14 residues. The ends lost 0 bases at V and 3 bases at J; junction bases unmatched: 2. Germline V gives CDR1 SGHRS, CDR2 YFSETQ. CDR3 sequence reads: CASSLGGGDYGYTF. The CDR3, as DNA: TGCGCCAGCAGCTTGGGAGGGGGCGACTATGGCTACACCTTC.

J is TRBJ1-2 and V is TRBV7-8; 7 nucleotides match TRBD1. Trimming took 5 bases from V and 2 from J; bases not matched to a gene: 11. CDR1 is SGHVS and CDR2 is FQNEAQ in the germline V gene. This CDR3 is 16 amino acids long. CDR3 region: CASSDPDREYNYGYTF. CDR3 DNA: TGTGCCAGCAGCGACCCAGACAGGGAATACAACTATGGCTACACCTTC.

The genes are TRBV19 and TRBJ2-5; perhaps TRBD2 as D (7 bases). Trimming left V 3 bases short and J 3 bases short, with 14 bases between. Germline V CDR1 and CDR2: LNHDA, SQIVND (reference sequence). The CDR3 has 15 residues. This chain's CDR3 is CASSIAGAGEETQYF. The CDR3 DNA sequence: TGTGCCAGTAGTATTGCGGGGGCTGGAGAAGAGACCCAGTACTTC.

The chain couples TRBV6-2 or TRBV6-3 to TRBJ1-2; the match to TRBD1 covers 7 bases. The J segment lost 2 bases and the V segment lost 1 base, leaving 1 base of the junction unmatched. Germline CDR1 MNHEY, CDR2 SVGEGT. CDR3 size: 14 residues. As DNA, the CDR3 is TGTGCCAGCAGTTACTGGGGACAGAACTATGGCTACACCTTC. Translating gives CASSYWGQNYGYTF.

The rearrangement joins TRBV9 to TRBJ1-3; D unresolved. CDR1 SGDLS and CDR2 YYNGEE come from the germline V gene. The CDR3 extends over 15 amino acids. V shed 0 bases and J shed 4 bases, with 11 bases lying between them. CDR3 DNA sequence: TGTGCCAGCAGCGTAGGGTTCGGAGGGGGAAACACCATATATTTT. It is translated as CASSVGFGGGNTIYF. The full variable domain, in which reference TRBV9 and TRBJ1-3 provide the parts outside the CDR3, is DSGVTQTPKHLITATGQRVTLRCSPRSGDLSVYWYQQSLDQGLQFLIQYYNGEERAKGNILERFSAQQFPDLHSELNLSSLELGDSALYFCASSVGFGGGNTIYFGEGSWLTVV.